This is a list of T cell receptor beta chains from one sample in a study of neurological immune-mediated disorders. TCRdb processed the 5' RACE reads anew with MiXCR; each CDR3 protein has one entry. Among 60,000 to 90,000 distinct CDR3 sequences listed, 10% to 13% were seen once. The material sequenced was PBMCs. Every receptor here comes from a man aged 25-45 years in good health. Each CDR3 is given with its conserved first and last residue. Each record gives: J gene, D gene, V gene, clone size, CDR3 DNA, CDR3 protein. A D gene is named only where the DNA matches it firmly. Rows give clone size only sometimes, using once, few, many, or a class for an expanded clone.

TRBJ1-1,NA,TRBV10-3,many,TGTGCCAGCGAACCGACGGAGAACACTGAAGCTTTCTTT,CASEPTENTEAFF
TRBJ2-3,NA,TRBV3-1,few,TGTGCCAGCAGCCCCGGAACAATTAGCACAGATACGCAGTATTTT,CASSPGTISTDTQYF
TRBJ1-4,NA,TRBV20-1,many,TGCAGTGCTAGAGATTTCGGCCGAGGGGTTGCTAATGAAAAACTGTTTTTT,CSARDFGRGVANEKLFF
TRBJ2-3,TRBD2,TRBV12-3/TRBV12-4,many,TGTGCCAGCAGAGGGGGACGGCCGGGACTAGGAGCAGATACGCAGTATTTT,CASRGGRPGLGADTQYF
TRBJ2-7,NA,TRBV20-1,NA,TGCAGTGGATGGGACAATTCCTACGAGCAGTACTTC,CSGWDNSYEQYF
TRBJ2-7,NA,TRBV20-1,many,TGCAGTGCTAGAGACCGAGGCGGTATGGGGGGCCTCATCTCCTACGAGCAGTACTTC,CSARDRGGMGGLISYEQYF
TRBJ2-7,TRBD1,TRBV7-2,NA,TGTGCCAGCAGCTCGACCGGGACAGGGGGCTACGAGCAGTACTTC,CASSSTGTGGYEQYF
TRBJ2-3,TRBD1,TRBV29-1,many,TGCAGCGTATCCGGGACAGGGAAGGCAGATACGCAGTATTTT,CSVSGTGKADTQYF
TRBJ2-3,NA,TRBV12-3/TRBV12-4,many,TGTGCCAGCAGTTTTTCGGGGCACCCGAGCACAGATACGCAGTATTTT,CASSFSGHPSTDTQYF
TRBJ2-1,TRBD2,TRBV7-3,NA,TGTGCCAGCAGCTTAAGGGTTAGCGGGTCTAGCTCCTACAATGAGCAGTTCTTC,CASSLRVSGSSSYNEQFF
TRBJ2-7,NA,TRBV20-1,many,TGCAGTGCCAATACCCCTGCCTCCTACGAGCAGTACTTC,CSANTPASYEQYF
TRBJ2-5,TRBD1,TRBV20-1,many,TGCAGGACAGGGAGTACCCCAGAGACCCAGTACTTC,CRTGSTPETQYF
TRBJ2-1,TRBD2,TRBV29-1,many,TGCAGCGTTGACCCGACTAGCGGACCCTCCTACAATGAGCAGTTCTTC,CSVDPTSGPSYNEQFF
TRBJ2-4,NA,TRBV20-1,many,TGCAGTGCCAGGGACACCTCCTCTAATATTCAGTACTTC,CSARDTSSNIQYF
TRBJ2-3,TRBD2,TRBV5-6,many,TGTGCCAGCAGAAGGACTAGCGGGGGATCTGCGCAGTATTTT,CASRRTSGGSAQYF
TRBJ2-1,TRBD2,TRBV4-1,many,TGCGCCAGCAGCCACCTAGGACTAGCGGAAAACAATGAGCAGTTCTTC,CASSHLGLAENNEQFF
TRBJ1-5,TRBD1,TRBV12-3/TRBV12-4,many,TGTGCCAGCAGCGACTACGGACAGGGGGCCGGGCAGCCCCAGCATTTT,CASSDYGQGAGQPQHF
TRBJ2-1,TRBD2,TRBV12-3/TRBV12-4,many,TGTGCCGGTAGTCAGGGACTAGCGGGTAATGTTCCCTACAATGAGCAGTTCTTC,CAGSQGLAGNVPYNEQFF
TRBJ1-4,NA,TRBV28,many,TGTGCCAGCAGTCTAGGAGGGCCAACTAATGAAAAACTGTTTTTT,CASSLGGPTNEKLFF
TRBJ1-5,NA,TRBV7-2,many,TGTGCCAGCAGGTCCGATTACCAGCCCCAGCATTTT,CASRSDYQPQHF
TRBJ1-5,NA,TRBV20-1,many,TGCAGTGCTAGAGCCCCGAATCAGCCCCAGCATTTT,CSARAPNQPQHF
TRBJ2-1,TRBD2,TRBV28,many,TGTGCCAGCAGGGGACTAGATTTGGCGCTTACATGGGTAAATGAGCAGTTCTTC,CASRGLDLALTWVNEQFF
TRBJ2-5,TRBD2,TRBV5-1,many,TGCGCCAGCAGCTTTGCAAGCGGAGCGGGGGGGACCCAGTACTTC,CASSFASGAGGTQYF
TRBJ2-7,TRBD1,TRBV5-1,medium-sized,TGCGCCAGCAGCTCCGAGCGGACAGGGATGATCTACGAGCAGTACTTC,CASSSERTGMIYEQYF
TRBJ2-7,NA,TRBV6-5,few,TGTGCCAGCAGAAAAAATTACGAGCAGTACTTC,CASRKNYEQYF
TRBJ2-7,TRBD1,TRBV11-2,NA,TGTGTCAGCAGCCCCCCACCGGGACAGGGAAATTTTACGTCCTACGAGCAGTACTTC,CVSSPPPGQGNFTSYEQYF
TRBJ2-1,TRBD2,TRBV14,few,TGTGCCAGCAGCCAAGACTTCGGGAGGGCCCATGAGCAGTTCTTC,CASSQDFGRAHEQFF
TRBJ1-1,NA,TRBV11-1,many,TGTGCCAGCAGCTTAGTTTTCATGAACACTGAAGCTTTCTTT,CASSLVFMNTEAFF
TRBJ1-1,TRBD1,TRBV27,NA,TGTGCCAGCAGTTACCTTCCGGACAGGGCGAACACTGAAGCTTTCTTT,CASSYLPDRANTEAFF
TRBJ1-5,NA,TRBV5-1,many,TGCGCCAGCAGCTTGGGGGAGGGAGCTAGCAATCAGCCCCAGCATTTT,CASSLGEGASNQPQHF
TRBJ2-5,TRBD1,TRBV5-1,many,TGCGCCAGCAGCTTGGGGTGGCCAGGACAGGGGGAAGAGACCCAGTACTTC,CASSLGWPGQGEETQYF
TRBJ1-1,NA,TRBV12-3/TRBV12-4,many,TGTGCCAGCAGTTCCGGCCGGGAGGGCACTGAAGCTTTCTTT,CASSSGREGTEAFF
TRBJ2-3,NA,TRBV5-6,many,TGTGCCAGCAGCTTTTATCAATCCGCAGATACGCAGTATTTT,CASSFYQSADTQYF
TRBJ2-5,TRBD1,TRBV5-6,many,TGTGCCAGCAGCTTGCTAACAGGGGGACGAGAGACCCAGTACTTC,CASSLLTGGRETQYF
TRBJ2-5,NA,TRBV5-5,many,TGTGCCAGCAGCCTGATGGAGACCCAGTACTTC,CASSLMETQYF
TRBJ2-2,TRBD1,TRBV5-6,many,TGTGCCAGCAGCTCTGGACAGGGGACGAACGGGGAGCTGTTTTTT,CASSSGQGTNGELFF
TRBJ2-5,NA,TRBV13,many,TGTGCCAGCAGCCCGCAGATGGAGACCCAGTACTTC,CASSPQMETQYF
TRBJ2-1,NA,TRBV20-1,many,TGCAGTGCTAGAACAACGCTCCTCGCTCGTAGCGATGAGCAGTTCTTC,CSARTTLLARSDEQFF
TRBJ2-4,NA,TRBV2,many,TGTGCCAGTCTCGGTCTAGCCAAAAACATTCAGTACTTC,CASLGLAKNIQYF
TRBJ1-1,TRBD1,TRBV4-2,NA,TGTGCCAGCAGCCGCCCAGGGGGGACCACTGAAGCTTTCTTT,CASSRPGGTTEAFF
TRBJ2-7,TRBD1,TRBV3-1,many,TGTGCCAGCAGCCAACCTACCCGGGACAGCTTCTCCTACGAGCAGTACTTC,CASSQPTRDSFSYEQYF
TRBJ2-7,NA,TRBV10-2,NA,TGCGCCAGCAGTCTCGGACACCAAGCCTACGAGCAGTACTTC,CASSLGHQAYEQYF
TRBJ1-6,NA,TRBV30,many,TGTGCCGGAAAAAGACAGGATCGTTCACCCCTCCACTTT,CAGKRQDRSPLHF
TRBJ1-2,NA,TRBV12-3/TRBV12-4,many,TGTGCCAGCAGCCCTGGACAGAACTATGGCTACACCTTC,CASSPGQNYGYTF
TRBJ2-1,TRBD2,TRBV7-9,many,TGTGCCAGCAGCTTTTCCCTAGCGGAGTACAATGAGCAGTTCTTC,CASSFSLAEYNEQFF
TRBJ2-7,TRBD1,TRBV5-1,many,TGCGCCAGCAGCTTCAGGACAGGGGCCGAGCAGTACTTC,CASSFRTGAEQYF